A single T cell receptor (beta chain) is shown here with its context. Its antigen remains unidentified. The record originates from a study of post-analysis software for immune sequencing data. Findings and limits, study-wide: With TRBV5-6, TRBV5-1 and TRBV20-1 included, 4 or 5 TRBV segments were more frequent in patients than in controls.

Unique molecular identifiers featured in each of the TCR beta cDNA libraries. TCRdb re-called the PCR reads through MiXCR, storing one row per CDR3 protein. The sample includes fewer than 550,000 distinct CDR3 sequences, under 40% of them seen just once. V was clipped by 5 bases and J by 6 bases; unmatched bases: 12. Germline CDR1 and CDR2: MNHEY and SVGAGI. This CDR3 has 16 residues. The V call is TRBV6-5, the J call TRBJ2-1, with 8 nucleotides matching TRBD2. This receptor was taken from a girl younger than 18 with multiple sclerosis. The material sequenced was blood. The CDR3 is CASSPDPGTSVNEQFF. The CDR3 nucleotides are TGTGCCAGCAGTCCTGATCCCGGGACTAGTGTCAATGAGCAGTTCTTC.